This T cell receptor beta chain derives from a study of cytomegalovirus exposure and HLA in healthy donors. Findings of the study overall: When the data were analyzed later, several of the most significant clusters appeared to be linked to common viral pathogens. An analysis done earlier found most TCR beta V segments productive about 87% or about 30% of the time. Most subjects' HLA-A and HLA-B alleles were reportedly predicted from TCR beta sequences. Exclusion as indistinguishable affected some V segments, including TRBV6-2 and TRBV6-3.

60 Vbeta and 13 Jbeta primers were used in PCR. The data were produced by immunoSEQ multiplex PCR, yet TCRdb's version contains in-frame clones alone and is incomplete. The data show 150,000 to 200,000 clones, around 77% seen once. In germline, CDR1 is SEHNR, CDR2 FQNEAQ (reference sequence). V shed 4 bases, J shed 2 bases, and the junction held 1 base outside the gene matches. This CDR3 region has 14 residues. For this clone: The antigen is undetermined.

The specimen was PBMCs. The sequence was collected from a woman aged 25-40 years in good health and CMV-seronegative. This chain joins TRBV7-9 and TRBJ2-7; 11 bases fit TRBD1. The CDR3 bases are TGTGCCAGCAGCTGGACAGGGGGCCCCTACGAGCAGTACTTC. Translated: CASSWTGGPYEQYF.